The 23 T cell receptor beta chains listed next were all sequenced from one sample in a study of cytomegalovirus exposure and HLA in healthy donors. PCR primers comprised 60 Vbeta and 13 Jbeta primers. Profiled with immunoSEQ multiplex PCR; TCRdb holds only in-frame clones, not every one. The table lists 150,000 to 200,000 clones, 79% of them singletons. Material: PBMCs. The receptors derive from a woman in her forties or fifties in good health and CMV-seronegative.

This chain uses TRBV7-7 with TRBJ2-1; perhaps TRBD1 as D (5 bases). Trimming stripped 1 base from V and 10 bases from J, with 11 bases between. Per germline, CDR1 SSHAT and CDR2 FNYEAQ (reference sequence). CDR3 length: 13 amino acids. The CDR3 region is CASSLGAGNEQFF. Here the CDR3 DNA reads TGTGCCAGCAGCTTAGGAGCAGGGAACGAGCAGTTCTTC.

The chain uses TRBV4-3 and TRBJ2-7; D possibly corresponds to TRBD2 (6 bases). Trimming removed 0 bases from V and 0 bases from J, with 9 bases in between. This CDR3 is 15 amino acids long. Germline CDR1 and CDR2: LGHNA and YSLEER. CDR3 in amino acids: CASSQDWRDSYEQYF. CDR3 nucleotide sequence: TGCGCCAGCAGCCAAGATTGGCGGGACTCCTACGAGCAGTACTTC.

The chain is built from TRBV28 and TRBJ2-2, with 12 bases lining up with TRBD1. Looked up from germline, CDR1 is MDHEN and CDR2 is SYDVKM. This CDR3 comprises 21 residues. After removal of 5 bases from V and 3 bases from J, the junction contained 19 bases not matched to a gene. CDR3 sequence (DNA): TGTGCCAGCAGTCGTCCCCGGGACAGGGGGCTCCATCAACAATACACCGGGGAGCTGTTTTTT. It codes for CASSRPRDRGLHQQYTGELFF.

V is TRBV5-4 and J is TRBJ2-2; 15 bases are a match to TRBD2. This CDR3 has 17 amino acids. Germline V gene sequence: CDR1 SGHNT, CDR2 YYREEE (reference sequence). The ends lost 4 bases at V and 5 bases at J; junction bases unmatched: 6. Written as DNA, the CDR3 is TGTGCCAGCAGCGTGGGACTAGCGGGAGGCCGAACCGGGGAGCTGTTTTTT. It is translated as CASSVGLAGGRTGELFF.

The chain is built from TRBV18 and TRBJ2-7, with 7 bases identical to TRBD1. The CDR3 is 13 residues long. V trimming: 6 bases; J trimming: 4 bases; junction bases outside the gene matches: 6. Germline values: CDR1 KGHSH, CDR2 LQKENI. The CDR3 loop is CASSRGGGYEQYF. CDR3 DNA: TGTGCCAGCTCGAGAGGGGGCGGATACGAGCAGTACTTC.

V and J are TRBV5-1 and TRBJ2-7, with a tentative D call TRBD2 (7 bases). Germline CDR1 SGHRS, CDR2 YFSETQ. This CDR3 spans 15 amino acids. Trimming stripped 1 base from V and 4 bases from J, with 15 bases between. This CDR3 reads CASSLRAGARYEQYF. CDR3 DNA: TGCGCCAGCAGCTTGAGGGCGGGGGCAAGATACGAGCAGTACTTC.

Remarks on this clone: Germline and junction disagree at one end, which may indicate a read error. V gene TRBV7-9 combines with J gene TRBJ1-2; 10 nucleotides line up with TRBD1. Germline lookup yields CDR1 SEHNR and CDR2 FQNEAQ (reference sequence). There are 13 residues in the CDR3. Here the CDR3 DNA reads TGTTCCAGCAGCATGGGACAGGGGAATGGCTACACCTTC. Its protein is CSSSMGQGNGYTF.

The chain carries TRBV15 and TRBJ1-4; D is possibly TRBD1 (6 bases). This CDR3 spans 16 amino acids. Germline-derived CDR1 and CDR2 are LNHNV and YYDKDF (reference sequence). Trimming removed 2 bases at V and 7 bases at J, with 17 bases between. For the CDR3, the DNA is TGTGCCACCAGCAGATCGCAGGGGAGGGCAGGTGAAAAACTGTTTTTT. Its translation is CATSRSQGRAGEKLFF.

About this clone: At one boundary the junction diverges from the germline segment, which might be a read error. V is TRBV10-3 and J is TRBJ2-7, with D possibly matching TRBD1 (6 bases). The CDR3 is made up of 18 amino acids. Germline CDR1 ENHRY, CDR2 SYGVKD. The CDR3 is CAISPTGRATGTSYERYF. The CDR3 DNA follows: TGTGCCATCAGCCCGACGGGCAGAGCCACAGGGACCTCCTACGAGCGGTACTTC.

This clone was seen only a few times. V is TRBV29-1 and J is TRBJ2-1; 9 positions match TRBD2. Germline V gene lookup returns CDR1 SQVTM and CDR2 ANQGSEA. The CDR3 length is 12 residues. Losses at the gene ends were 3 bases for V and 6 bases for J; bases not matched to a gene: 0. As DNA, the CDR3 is TGCAGCGTTGAGACTAGCGGCAATGAGCAGTTCTTC. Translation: CSVETSGNEQFF.

The chain's CDR3 is CASTPTGRDAYEQYF. The CDR3 DNA reads as TGTGCCAGCACCCCCACAGGGAGGGACGCCTACGAGCAGTACTTC. This sequence joins TRBV27 and TRBJ2-7; possible D gene TRBD2, 7 bases. V shed 7 bases and J shed 2 bases, with 18 bases lying between them. Germline-derived CDR1 and CDR2 are MNHEY and SMNVEV (reference sequence). CDR3 length: 15 residues.

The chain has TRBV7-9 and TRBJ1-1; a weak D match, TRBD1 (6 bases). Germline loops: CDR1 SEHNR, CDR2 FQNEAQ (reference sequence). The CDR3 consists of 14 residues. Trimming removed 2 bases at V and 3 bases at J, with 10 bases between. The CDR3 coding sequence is TGTGCCAGCAGCTTATGGTCAGGGGACACTGAAGCTTTCTTT. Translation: CASSLWSGDTEAFF.

CDR3 DNA sequence: TGTGCCACCAGCCCAGGCCAGCGGGAGGGCTTCGAGCAGTACTTC. Protein: CATSPGQREGFEQYF. The rearrangement joins TRBV15 to TRBJ2-5; 10 bases are shared with TRBD2. The end of the DNA fits TRBJ2-7 better, so the J call may be wrong. Germline-derived CDR1 and CDR2 are LNHNV and YYDKDF (reference sequence). This CDR3 spans 15 amino acids.

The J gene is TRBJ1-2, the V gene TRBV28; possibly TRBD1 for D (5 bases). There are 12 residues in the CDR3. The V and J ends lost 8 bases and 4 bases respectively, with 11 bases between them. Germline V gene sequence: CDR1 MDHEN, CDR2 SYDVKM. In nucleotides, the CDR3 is TGTGCCAGCCAAGGGGAAGTCTATGGCTACACCTTC. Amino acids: CASQGEVYGYTF.

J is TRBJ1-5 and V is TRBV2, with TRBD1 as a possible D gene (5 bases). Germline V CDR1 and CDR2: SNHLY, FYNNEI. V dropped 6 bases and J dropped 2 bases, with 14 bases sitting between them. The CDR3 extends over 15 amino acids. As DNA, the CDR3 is TGTGCCAGCAGCCCCGGGACTAGAGGCAATCAGCCCCAGCATTTT. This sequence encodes CASSPGTRGNQPQHF.

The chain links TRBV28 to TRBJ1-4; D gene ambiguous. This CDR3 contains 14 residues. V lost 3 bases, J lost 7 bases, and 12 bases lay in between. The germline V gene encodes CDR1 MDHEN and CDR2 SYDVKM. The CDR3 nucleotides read TGTGCCAGCAGTTTGCCCGGGTCGGGTGAAAAACTGTTTTTT. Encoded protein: CASSLPGSGEKLFF.

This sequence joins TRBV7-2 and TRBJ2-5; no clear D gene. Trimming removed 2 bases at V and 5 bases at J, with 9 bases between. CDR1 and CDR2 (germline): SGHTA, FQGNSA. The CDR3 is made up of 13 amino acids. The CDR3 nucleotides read TGTGCCAGCAGCTTAATAGTGCGGGAGACCCAGTACTTC. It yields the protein CASSLIVRETQYF.

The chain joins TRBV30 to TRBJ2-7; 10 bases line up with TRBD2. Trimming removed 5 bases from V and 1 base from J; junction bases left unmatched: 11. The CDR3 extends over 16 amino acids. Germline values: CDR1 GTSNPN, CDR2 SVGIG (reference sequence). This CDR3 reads CAWALAGALISYEQYF. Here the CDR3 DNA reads TGTGCCTGGGCTCTAGCGGGGGCACTGATATCCTACGAGCAGTACTTC.

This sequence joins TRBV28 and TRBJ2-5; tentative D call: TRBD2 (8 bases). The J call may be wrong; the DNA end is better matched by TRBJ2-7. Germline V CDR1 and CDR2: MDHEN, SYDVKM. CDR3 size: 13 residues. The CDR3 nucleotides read TGTGCCAGCAGCTCCGGGAGGGGGCACGAGCAGTACTTC. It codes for CASSSGRGHEQYF.

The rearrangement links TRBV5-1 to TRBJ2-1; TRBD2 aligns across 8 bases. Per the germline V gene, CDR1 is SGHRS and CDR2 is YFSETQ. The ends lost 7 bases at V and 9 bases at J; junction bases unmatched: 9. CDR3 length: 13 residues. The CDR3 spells CASSHPGGGEQFF. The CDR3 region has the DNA TGCGCCAGCTCCCATCCGGGGGGGGGTGAGCAGTTCTTC. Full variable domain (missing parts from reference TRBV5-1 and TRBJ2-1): KAGVTQTPRYLIKTRGQQVTLSCSPISGHRSVSWYQQTPGQGLQFLFEYFSETQRNKGNFPGRFSGRQFSNSRSEMNVSTLELGDSALYLCASSHPGGGEQFFGPGTRLTVL.

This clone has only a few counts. The CDR3 sequence: CAFLAGGLNTGELFF. CDR3 in DNA: TGTGCCTTCTTAGCGGGGGGTCTTAACACCGGGGAGCTGTTTTTT. The chain links TRBV30 to TRBJ2-2, with TRBD2 matching over 10 bases. The V gene's germline CDR1 is GTSNPN and CDR2 SVGIG (reference sequence). V shed 7 bases and J 2 bases; nucleotides not matched to a gene: 7. This CDR3 is 15 amino acids long.

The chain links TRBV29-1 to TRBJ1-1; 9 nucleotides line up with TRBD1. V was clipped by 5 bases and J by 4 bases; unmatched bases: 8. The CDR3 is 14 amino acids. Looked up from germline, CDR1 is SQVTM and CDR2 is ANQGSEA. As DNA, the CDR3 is TGCAGCGTTTCTCCGGGACAGGGAGTCACTGAAGCTTTCTTT. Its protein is CSVSPGQGVTEAFF. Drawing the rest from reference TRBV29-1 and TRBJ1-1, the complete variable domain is SAVISQKPSRDICQRGTSLTIQCQVDSQVTMMFWYRQQPGQSLTLIATANQGSEATYESGFVIDKFPISRPNLTFSTLTVSNMSPEDSSIYLCSVSPGQGVTEAFFGQGTRLTVV.

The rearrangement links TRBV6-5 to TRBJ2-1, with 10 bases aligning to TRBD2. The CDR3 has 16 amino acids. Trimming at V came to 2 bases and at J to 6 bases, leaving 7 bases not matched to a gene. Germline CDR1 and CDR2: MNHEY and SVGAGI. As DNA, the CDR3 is TGTGCCAGCAGTTACCTCCTCAGCGGGAGGGGCAATGAGCAGTTCTTC. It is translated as CASSYLLSGRGNEQFF.